This is a list of T cell receptor beta chains from one sample in a study of breast tumors, draining lymph nodes, adjacent tissues. From the multiplex PCR reads, TCRdb called clonotypes with MiXCR, one entry per CDR3 protein. In the table there are more than 50,000 distinct CDR3 sequences, over 40% of which are singletons. Sequenced: breast tumor tissue. The receptors were gathered from a female donor with breast cancer. Some clones in this sample may be carry-over from other donors' samples. CDR3s include the opening cysteine and the closing phenylalanine or tryptophan. The D gene is left open where the match is weak. Size is stated for part of the rows, as once, few or many counts, or as a class when the clone is expanded.

clone_size d_call j_call v_call cdr3_nt cdr3_aa
. . TRBJ2-7 TRBV20-1 TGCAGTGCTCAGGGGCCCGGCTCCTACGCGCAGTACTTC CSAQGPGSYAQYF
many . TRBJ2-3 TRBV5-6 TGTGCCAGCAGCAGAGGGGCCTACACAGATACGCAGTATTTT CASSRGAYTDTQYF
. . TRBJ1-5 TRBV5-6 TGTGCCAGCAGCTATTGGGGCCAGGGTAAAGAGACCCAGCATTTT CASSYWGQGKETQHF
. TRBD1 TRBJ2-1 TRBV5-6 TGTGCCAGCAGCTATTGGGGCCAGGGGGATGAGCAGTTCTTC CASSYWGQGDEQFF
many . TRBJ1-6 TRBV28 TGTGCCAGCAGTTTCCCGGCAGAAAGCTCCTATAATTCACCCCTCCACTTT CASSFPAESSYNSPLHF
many . TRBJ2-2 TRBV18 TGTGCCAGCTCACCACCGGGAGCCTGGACTAACACCGGGGAGCTGTTTTTT CASSPPGAWTNTGELFF
many . TRBJ2-7 TRBV19 TGTGCCAGTAGTAAAAGCGTTTGGACCCTTGTCGAGCAGTACTTC CASSKSVWTLVEQYF
many TRBD1 TRBJ2-3 TRBV30 TGTGCCTGGAGTGGAGGACAGGGGGCAGATACGCAGTATTTT CAWSGGQGADTQYF
. TRBD2 TRBJ2-3 TRBV4-2 TGTGCCAGCAGCCACGATCCGGAGGGAGGGATTGAAGATACGCAGTATTTT CASSHDPEGGIEDTQYF
many TRBD2 TRBJ2-5 TRBV14 TGTGCCAGCAGCCACCAACTAGCGGGAGTCCCTCTCCCCCAGTACTTC CASSHQLAGVPLPQYF
. . TRBJ2-5 TRBV7-2 TGTGCCAGCAGCTTAGTTTCACAAGAGACCCAGTACTTC CASSLVSQETQYF
medium-sized . TRBJ1-2 TRBV2 TGTGCCATCCGGGGTTACAGTGGCTACACCTTC CAIRGYSGYTF
. TRBD2 TRBJ2-3 TRBV5-4 TGTGCCAGCAGCCTAGCGGGCATTGATACGCAGTATTTT CASSLAGIDTQYF
many TRBD1 TRBJ2-1 TRBV7-9 TGTGCCAGCAGCTATGGGGACAGGGGGGTCTTC CASSYGDRGVF
many . TRBJ2-1 TRBV9 TGTGCCAGCAGCGCACAGGGAGAGGATGAGCAGTTCTTC CASSAQGEDEQFF
. . TRBJ2-3 TRBV5-6 TGTGCCAGCAGCTTAGATTCGGGAGCGCAGTATTTT CASSLDSGAQYF
few . TRBJ1-1 TRBV7-2 TGTGCCAGCAGCTTAGGGGGATCAATTTTGAACACTGAAGCTTTCTTT CASSLGGSILNTEAFF
. TRBD2 TRBJ2-3 TRBV7-2 TGTGCCAGCAGCTTGGGACTAGAGTCAGATACGCAGTATTTT CASSLGLESDTQYF
. TRBD2 TRBJ2-1 TRBV5-1 TGCGCCAGCAGCTTGATCGGGACTAGCTACAATGAGCAGTTCTTC CASSLIGTSYNEQFF
many . TRBJ2-3 TRBV7-2 TGTGCCAGCAGCTTGGGCCACAGCACAGATACGCAGTATTTT CASSLGHSTDTQYF
many TRBD2 TRBJ2-7 TRBV18 TGTGCCAGCTCACCGGGACTAGCGGGCCCCTACGAGCAGTACTTC CASSPGLAGPYEQYF
. . TRBJ1-6 TRBV10-2 TGCGCCAGCAGCCCCGGGTGGTGTAATTCACCCCTCCACTTT CASSPGWCNSPLHF
many . TRBJ1-2 TRBV27 TGTGCCTATCACCTCCCTCCCCGGAGCAGAAGCTATGGCTACACCTTC CAYHLPPRSRSYGYTF
. TRBD1 TRBJ1-4 TRBV10-3 TGTGCCATCAGTGACAGGGGGCACCCTAATGAAAAACTGTTTTTT CAISDRGHPNEKLFF
many . TRBJ2-7 TRBV6-2/TRBV6-3 TGTGCCAGCAGTTACGACCCCACAGGGTCCGCCTACGAGCAGTACTTC CASSYDPTGSAYEQYF
many . TRBJ1-6 TRBV6-5 TGTGCCAGCAGTCAGAGGGGCTCACCCCTCCACTTT CASSQRGSPLHF
. . TRBJ2-7 TRBV14 TGTGCCAGCAGCCAAGACGGGGTCAGCTACGAGCAGTCCTTC CASSQDGVSYEQSF
many . TRBJ1-5 TRBV12-3/TRBV12-4 TGTGCCAGCAGTTTAGGGCAGAGGTATCAGCCCCAGCATTTT CASSLGQRYQPQHF
. . TRBJ2-3 TRBV7-6 TGTGCCAGCAGCTCTTTCCCGGGACATAGCACAGATACGCAGTATTTT CASSSFPGHSTDTQYF
many TRBD1 TRBJ2-3 TRBV7-3 TGTGCCAGCAGCTTAACTGGGACAGGGGAAGATACGCAGTATTTT CASSLTGTGEDTQYF
. . TRBJ2-7 TRBV7-9 . CASSQGLSYEQYFEQYF
once . TRBJ1-2 TRBV12-3/TRBV12-4 TGTGCCAGCAGGGGGTCCAACTATGGCTACACCTTC CASRGSNYGYTF
. TRBD2 TRBJ2-2 TRBV7-2 TGTGCCAGCAGCTTAACCCTAGCGGGAGGTGAAGGGGAGCTGTTTTTT CASSLTLAGGEGELFF
. . TRBJ2-3 TRBV10-3 TGTGCCATCAGTGACTATAGCACAGATACGCAGTATTTT CAISDYSTDTQYF
many TRBD1 TRBJ1-4 TRBV4-1 TGCGCCAGCAGCCAAGTAACCCGGGACAGCAATGAAAAACTGTTTTTT CASSQVTRDSNEKLFF
. . TRBJ1-1 TRBV12-3/TRBV12-4 TGTGCCAGCCTACGCAGGCAAGGGCAGGGACGTTTTGAACCTTTCTTT CASLRRQGQGRFEPFF
many TRBD1 TRBJ2-5 TRBV12-3/TRBV12-4 TGTGCCAGCAGTTTCGGGACAGGGTCCATCCTGGGTACCCAGTACTTC CASSFGTGSILGTQYF
. . TRBJ2-6 TRBV14 TGTGCCAGCAGCCAAGACAGAGCTGGGGGAAACGTCCTGACTTTC CASSQDRAGGNVLTF
many . TRBJ1-6 TRBV7-9 TGTGCCAGCAGCTTATACGGGGGCGTAAAGTCTTCACCCCTCCACTTT CASSLYGGVKSSPLHF
. . TRBJ1-3 TRBV6-1 TGTGCCAGCAGCTGGACAACTGGAAACACCATATATTTT CASSWTTGNTIYF
many . TRBJ1-2 TRBV5-8 TGTGCCAGCAGCTTGGACAACATGGGAGGCTACACCTTC CASSLDNMGGYTF
once . TRBJ1-5 TRBV5-8 TGTGCCAGCAGCCAGGAGGTCACTCAGCCCCAGCATTTT CASSQEVTQPQHF
. . TRBJ1-6 TRBV14 TGTGCCAGCAGCCCCGTAGGGGGAGGGGTTTTCTGTTCACCCCTCCACTTT CASSPVGGGVFCSPLHF
many TRBD2 TRBJ2-7 TRBV7-2 TGTGCCAGCAGCTTAACCAGCGGGAGTCTTAACGAGCAGTACTTC CASSLTSGSLNEQYF
many . TRBJ2-5 TRBV7-2 TGTGCCAGCAGCTTAGCCCCCGGGCAACAGACCCAGTACTTC CASSLAPGQQTQYF
many . TRBJ1-1 TRBV5-1 TGCGCCAGCAGGTTCACACCGGGAAGCACTGAAGCTTTCTTT CASRFTPGSTEAFF
many . TRBJ2-3 TRBV20-1 TGCAGTACCGGCGGTGATTCAGATACGCAGTATTTT CSTGGDSDTQYF
medium-sized TRBD1 TRBJ1-2 TRBV2 TGTGCCAGCAGAGGGGGCAACTATGGCTACACCTTC CASRGGNYGYTF
many TRBD2 TRBJ2-7 TRBV3-1 TGTGCCAGCAGCCCAGGACTAGCGGAGGCCTACGAGCAGTACTTC CASSPGLAEAYEQYF
many . TRBJ1-5 TRBV19 TGTGCCAGTACGGGAGTGAGCAATCAGCCCCAGCATTTT CASTGVSNQPQHF
. . TRBJ1-4 TRBV5-6 TGTGCCAGCAGCGGAACAGGTGCAACTAATGAAAACCCGTTTTTT CASSGTGATNENPFF
many TRBD2 TRBJ2-5 TRBV6-1 TGTGCCAGCAGTGGATCTAGCGGGAGGGCTGAGACCCAGTACTTC CASSGSSGRAETQYF
many TRBD1 TRBJ1-2 TRBV6-1 TGTGCCAGCAGTCACCGGGACAGGGCTGGCTACACCTTC CASSHRDRAGYTF
many . TRBJ2-1 TRBV19 TGTGCCAGTAGACTAGTGGGAAGGGACAATGAGCAGTTCTTC CASRLVGRDNEQFF
many TRBD1 TRBJ1-2 TRBV7-9 TGTGCCAGCAGCTTAATGGGACAGCGTAACTATGGCTACACCTTC CASSLMGQRNYGYTF
few . TRBJ2-1 TRBV28 TGTGCCAGCAGCTTACCACGGGACAATGAGCAGTTCTTC CASSLPRDNEQFF
. . TRBJ1-5 TRBV10-3 TGTGCCATTAGGGACAAGCAGAATCAGCCCCAGCATTTT CAIRDKQNQPQHF
. . TRBJ2-1 TRBV29-1 TGCAGCGTGGGGCCCGGGGCAAGATCCAATGAGCAGTTCTTC CSVGPGARSNEQFF